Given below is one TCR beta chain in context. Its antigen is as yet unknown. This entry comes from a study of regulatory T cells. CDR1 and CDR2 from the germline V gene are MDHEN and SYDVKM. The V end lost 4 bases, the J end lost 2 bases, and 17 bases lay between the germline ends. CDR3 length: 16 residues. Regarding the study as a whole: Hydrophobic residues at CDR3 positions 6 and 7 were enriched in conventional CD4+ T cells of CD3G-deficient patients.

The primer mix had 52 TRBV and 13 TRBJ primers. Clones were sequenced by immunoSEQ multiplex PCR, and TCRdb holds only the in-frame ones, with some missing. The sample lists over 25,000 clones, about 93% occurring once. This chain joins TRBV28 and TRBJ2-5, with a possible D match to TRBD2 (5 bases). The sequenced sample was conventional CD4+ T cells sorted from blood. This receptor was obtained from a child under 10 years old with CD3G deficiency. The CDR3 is CASSSGRGVGQETQYF. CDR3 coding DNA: TGTGCCAGCAGTTCTGGACGGGGAGTGGGGCAAGAGACCCAGTACTTC.